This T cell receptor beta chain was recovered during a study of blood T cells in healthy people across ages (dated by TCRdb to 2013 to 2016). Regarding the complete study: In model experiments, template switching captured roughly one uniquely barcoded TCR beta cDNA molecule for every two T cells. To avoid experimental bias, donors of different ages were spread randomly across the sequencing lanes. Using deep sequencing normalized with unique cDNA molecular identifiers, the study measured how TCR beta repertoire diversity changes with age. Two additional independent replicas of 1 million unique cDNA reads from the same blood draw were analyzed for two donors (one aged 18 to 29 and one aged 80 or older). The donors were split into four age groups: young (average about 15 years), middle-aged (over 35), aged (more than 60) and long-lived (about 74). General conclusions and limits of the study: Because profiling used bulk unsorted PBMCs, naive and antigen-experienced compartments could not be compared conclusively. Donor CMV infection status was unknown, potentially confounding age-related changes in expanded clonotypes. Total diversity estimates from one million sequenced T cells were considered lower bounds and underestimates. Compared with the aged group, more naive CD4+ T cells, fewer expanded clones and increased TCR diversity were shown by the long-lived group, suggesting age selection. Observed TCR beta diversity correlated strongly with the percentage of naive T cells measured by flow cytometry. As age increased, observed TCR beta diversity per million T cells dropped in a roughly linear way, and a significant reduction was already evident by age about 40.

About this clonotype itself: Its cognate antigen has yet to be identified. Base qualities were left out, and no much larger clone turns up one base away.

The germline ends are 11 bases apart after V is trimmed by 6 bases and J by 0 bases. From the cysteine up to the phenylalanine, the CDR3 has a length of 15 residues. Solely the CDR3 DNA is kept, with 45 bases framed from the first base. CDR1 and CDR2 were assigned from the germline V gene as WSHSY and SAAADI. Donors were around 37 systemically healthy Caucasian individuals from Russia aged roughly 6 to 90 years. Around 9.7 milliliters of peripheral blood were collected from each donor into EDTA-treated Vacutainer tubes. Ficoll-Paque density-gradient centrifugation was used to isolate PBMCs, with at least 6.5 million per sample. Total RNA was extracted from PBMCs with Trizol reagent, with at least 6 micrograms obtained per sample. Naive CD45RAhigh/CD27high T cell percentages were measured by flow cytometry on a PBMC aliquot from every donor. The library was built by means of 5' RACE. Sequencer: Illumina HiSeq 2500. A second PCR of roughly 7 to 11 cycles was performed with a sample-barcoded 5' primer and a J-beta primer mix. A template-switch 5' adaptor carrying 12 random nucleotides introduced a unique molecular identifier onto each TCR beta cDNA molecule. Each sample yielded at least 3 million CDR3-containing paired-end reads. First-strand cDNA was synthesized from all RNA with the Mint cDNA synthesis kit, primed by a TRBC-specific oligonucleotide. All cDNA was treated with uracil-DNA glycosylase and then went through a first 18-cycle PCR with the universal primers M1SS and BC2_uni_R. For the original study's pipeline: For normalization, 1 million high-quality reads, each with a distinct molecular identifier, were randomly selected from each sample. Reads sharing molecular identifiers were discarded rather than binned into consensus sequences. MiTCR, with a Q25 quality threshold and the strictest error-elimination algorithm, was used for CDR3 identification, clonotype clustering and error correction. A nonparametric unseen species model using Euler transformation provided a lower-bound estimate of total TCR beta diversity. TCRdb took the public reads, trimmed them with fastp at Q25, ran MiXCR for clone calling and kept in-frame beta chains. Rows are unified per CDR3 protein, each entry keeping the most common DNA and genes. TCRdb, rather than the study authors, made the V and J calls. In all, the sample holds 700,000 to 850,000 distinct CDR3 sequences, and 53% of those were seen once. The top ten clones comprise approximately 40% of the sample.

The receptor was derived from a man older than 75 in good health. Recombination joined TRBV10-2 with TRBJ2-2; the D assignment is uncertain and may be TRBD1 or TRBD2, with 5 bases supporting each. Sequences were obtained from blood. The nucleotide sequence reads TGCGCCAGCAGAGCCGGGACCACGAACACCGGGGAGCTGTTTTTT. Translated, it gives CASRAGTTNTGELFF.